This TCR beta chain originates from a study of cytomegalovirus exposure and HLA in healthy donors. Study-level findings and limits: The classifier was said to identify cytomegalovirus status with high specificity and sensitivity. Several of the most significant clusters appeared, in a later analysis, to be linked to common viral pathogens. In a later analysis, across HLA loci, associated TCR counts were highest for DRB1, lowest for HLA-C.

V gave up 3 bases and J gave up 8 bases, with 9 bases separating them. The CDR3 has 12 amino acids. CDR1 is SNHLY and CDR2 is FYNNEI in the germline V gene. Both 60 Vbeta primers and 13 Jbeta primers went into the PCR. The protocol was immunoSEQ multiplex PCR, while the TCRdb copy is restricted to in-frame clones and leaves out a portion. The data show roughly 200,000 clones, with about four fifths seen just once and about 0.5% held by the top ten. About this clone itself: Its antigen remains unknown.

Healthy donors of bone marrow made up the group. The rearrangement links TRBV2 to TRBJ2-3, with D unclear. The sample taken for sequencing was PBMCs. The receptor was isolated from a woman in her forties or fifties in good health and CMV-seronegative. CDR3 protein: CASSDPPGTQYF. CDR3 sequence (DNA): TGTGCCAGCAGTGATCCCCCCGGTACGCAGTATTTT.